This T cell receptor beta chain was captured in a study of control samples from healthy donors and cancer patients (dated by TCRdb to about 2020). Notes on this clone: It lacks a known antigen. No base quality values were provided; no much bigger clone lies one nucleotide off.

V is pruned by 2 bases and J by 2 bases, leaving 14 bases of the junction without a gene match. From the cysteine through the phenylalanine, the CDR3 covers 17 amino acids. Only CDR3 DNA remains: 51 bases, in frame from the first base. For CDR1 and CDR2, the germline V gene lists SQVTM and ANQGSEA. The library was obtained by the immunoSEQ multiplex PCR assay. TCRdb obtained this table from immuneACCESS and retained in-frame rearrangements with V and J assigned. These tables miss some clones; where compared with another copy, unresolved V genes account for less than half of the shortfall, and the remainder is unexplained. The sample yields 150,000 or so clones; roughly 93% were counted once. Around 5.4% of the sample comes from the top ten.

The chain is assembled from TRBV29-1 and TRBJ2-5, and 7 bases in between align with TRBD1. The sample consisted of blood. The sequence derives from a man aged 18 to 30 in good health. The CDR3 region: CSVELSAEGALQETQYF. The nucleotide sequence reads TGCAGCGTTGAATTATCGGCAGAGGGGGCCCTACAAGAGACCCAGTACTTC.